The rows below give T cell receptor beta chains drawn from one sample of a study of blood T cell repertoires in COVID-19. This table comes from immunoSEQ multiplex PCR, and its TCRdb copy is limited to in-frame clones, with some not included. The table has 130,000 to 150,000 clones, approximately 85% seen once. Sequenced material: peripheral blood. Receptors originate from a man in his sixties or seventies with acute or convalescent COVID-19. CDR3s include the opening cysteine and the closing phenylalanine or tryptophan. The order of the fields is J gene, D gene, clone size, V gene, CDR3 protein, CDR3 DNA. The D gene is left open where the match is weak. Clone sizes are given selectively: once, few, many, or a class where the clone is expanded.

TRBJ2-3 NA NA TRBV4-2 CASSLRQGTDTQYF TGTGCCAGCAGCCTCCGACAGGGCACAGATACGCAGTATTTT
TRBJ1-4 TRBD1 NA TRBV2 CASRGQGIANEKLFF TGTGCCAGCCGTGGACAGGGGATAGCTAATGAAAAACTGTTTTTT
TRBJ1-6 TRBD1 NA TRBV27 CASSCSPGRDRGLVSNSPLHF TGTGCCAGCAGTTGTTCCCCCGGGCGGGACAGGGGGCTGGTTTCTAATTCACCCCTCCACTTT
TRBJ1-4 NA NA TRBV6-2/TRBV6-3 CASSYSTETTNEKLFF TGTGCCAGCAGTTACTCGACAGAGACAACTAATGAAAAACTGTTTTTT
TRBJ2-1 TRBD2 NA TRBV29-1 CSVERDGGNEQFF TGCAGCGTTGAGAGGGACGGGGGGAATGAGCAGTTCTTC
TRBJ1-2 NA NA TRBV2 CASTEREGNYGYTF TGTGCCAGCACCGAACGGGAGGGGAACTATGGCTACACCTTC
TRBJ1-5 NA NA TRBV29-1 CSVGSKGQPQHF TGCAGCGTTGGATCGAAGGGGCAGCCCCAGCATTTT
TRBJ1-2 TRBD1 few TRBV2 CASRQGARGYTF TGTGCCAGCAGACAGGGGGCCCGAGGCTACACCTTC
TRBJ2-5 NA NA TRBV19 CASSIGTRQETQYF TGTGCCAGTAGTATCGGGACACGTCAAGAGACCCAGTACTTC
TRBJ2-5 TRBD2 once TRBV5-4 CASSEAGTRHSETQYF TGTGCCAGCAGCGAGGCCGGGACTAGACATTCAGAGACCCAGTACTTC
TRBJ2-5 TRBD1 NA TRBV2 CASSDHRGRKTQYF TGTGCCAGCAGTGATCACAGGGGGAGAAAGACCCAGTACTTC
TRBJ2-2 TRBD2 NA TRBV6-5 CASVRGGDTGELFF TGTGCCAGCGTCCGGGGGGGCGACACCGGGGAGCTGTTTTTT
TRBJ2-2 NA NA TRBV19 CAGPTGGDTGELFF TGTGCCGGGCCCACAGGGGGGGATACCGGGGAGCTGTTTTTT
TRBJ1-4 NA NA TRBV5-4 CASSSQGLGEKLFF TGTGCCAGCAGCTCACAGGGATTAGGAGAAAAACTGTTTTTT
TRBJ1-1 NA NA TRBV2 CASSLGEGNTEAFF TGTGCCAGCAGTCTCGGGGAGGGGAACACTGAAGCTTTCTTT
TRBJ1-2 NA NA TRBV11-2 CASSLQGYYGYTF TGTGCCAGCAGCTTACAGGGCTACTATGGCTACACCTTC
TRBJ1-4 TRBD1 NA TRBV5-4 CASRRTGGLPNEKLFF TGTGCCAGCAGGAGGACAGGGGGATTACCTAATGAAAAACTGTTTTTT
TRBJ2-5 NA NA TRBV7-8 CASSPRTGPGETQYF TGTGCCAGCAGCCCCCGCACAGGACCGGGAGAGACCCAGTACTTC
TRBJ2-7 TRBD2 NA TRBV10-3 CATTSTSPSDEQYF TGTGCCACCACGTCGACTAGCCCCTCCGACGAGCAGTACTTC
TRBJ2-7 NA once TRBV28 CATLSTRGAGEQYF TGTGCCACCTTATCCACCCGGGGGGCAGGAGAGCAGTACTTC
TRBJ2-7 NA NA TRBV5-1 CASSSETAGSYEQYF TGCGCCAGCAGCTCCGAAACCGCCGGCTCCTACGAGCAGTACTTC
TRBJ1-4 NA NA TRBV27 CASSFRGGREKLFF TGTGCCAGCAGTTTTAGGGGGGGAAGAGAAAAACTGTTTTTT
TRBJ1-5 TRBD1 NA TRBV28 CASSSPRQGNNQPQHF TGTGCCAGCAGCTCCCCAAGACAGGGCAACAATCAGCCCCAGCATTTT
TRBJ2-1 TRBD2 NA TRBV30 CAWSVERGNNEQFF TGTGCCTGGAGTGTGGAGCGGGGGAACAATGAGCAGTTCTTC
TRBJ2-1 TRBD2 NA TRBV4-1 CASSQKTSGGNNEQFF TGCGCCAGCAGCCAGAAGACTAGCGGTGGAAACAATGAGCAGTTCTTC
TRBJ2-7 TRBD2 NA TRBV19 CASSPSGINYEQYF TGTGCCAGTAGCCCCAGCGGGATCAACTACGAGCAGTACTTC
TRBJ2-3 NA NA TRBV3-1/TRBV3-2 CASSLGQLPTDTQYF TGTGCCAGCAGCCTCGGACAGCTCCCCACAGATACGCAGTATTTT
TRBJ1-6 TRBD1 NA TRBV10-3 CAISTGQGDSPLHF TGTGCCATCAGCACCGGACAGGGGGATTCACCCCTCCACTTT
TRBJ1-2 TRBD1 NA TRBV27 CASSFRQGVYGYTF TGTGCCAGCAGTTTTCGTCAGGGGGTCTATGGCTACACCTTC
TRBJ1-1 NA once TRBV3-1/TRBV3-2 CASSRGRGTEAFF TGTGCCAGCAGCCGAGGAAGAGGGACTGAAGCTTTCTTT
TRBJ2-5 TRBD1 NA TRBV5-4 CASSLPGQLQETQYF TGTGCCAGCAGCTTGCCGGGACAGCTACAAGAGACCCAGTACTTC
TRBJ2-1 NA NA TRBV7-3 CASSRDFASSYNEQFF TGTGCCAGCAGCCGCGACTTCGCGAGCTCCTACAATGAGCAGTTCTTC
TRBJ2-6 TRBD1 NA TRBV5-5 CASSLRQGAEVHQANVLTF TGTGCCAGCAGCTTGAGGCAGGGGGCGGAAGTGCACCAGGCCAACGTCCTGACTTTC
TRBJ2-6 NA NA TRBV10-2 CASSEGGAGANVLTF TGCGCCAGCAGTGAAGGGGGTGCTGGGGCCAACGTCCTGACTTTC
TRBJ2-3 TRBD2 NA TRBV3-1/TRBV3-2 CASSLRTSGRGSTDTQYF TGTGCCAGCAGCCTCCGGACTAGCGGGAGGGGTAGCACAGATACGCAGTATTTT
TRBJ2-3 TRBD1 NA TRBV10-1 CARTRTGLTDTQYF TGCGCCAGGACACGGACAGGGCTGACAGATACGCAGTATTTT
TRBJ2-7 NA NA TRBV29-1 CSVARPSGEQYF TGCAGCGTTGCCAGGCCCTCCGGCGAGCAGTACTTC
TRBJ2-3 NA NA TRBV7-9 CASSPAAIPRDTQYF TGTGCCAGCAGCCCCGCCGCTATCCCTCGAGATACGCAGTATTTT
TRBJ2-3 NA NA TRBV25-1 CASSDGQGTTDTQYF TGTGCCAGCAGTGACGGTCAGGGGACGACAGATACGCAGTATTTT
TRBJ1-6 NA NA TRBV30 CAWHREGRSPLHF TGTGCCTGGCACAGGGAAGGGCGATCACCCCTCCACTTT
TRBJ2-3 TRBD1 NA TRBV30 CAWSKGTGITDTQYF TGTGCCTGGAGTAAGGGGACAGGGATCACAGATACGCAGTATTTT
TRBJ2-7 NA NA TRBV15 CATSRDLSETYEQYF TGTGCCACCAGCAGAGATCTGTCGGAGACCTACGAGCAGTACTTC
TRBJ2-7 NA NA TRBV6-5 CASSYGQGSEQYF TGTGCCAGCAGTTACGGTCAGGGTAGCGAGCAGTACTTC